The following is a T cell receptor (beta chain) sequence with its context. The table lists this clonotype with a few counts. No cognate antigen has been identified for it. Base-call qualities are not available, and no considerably larger clone is one nucleotide away. Including cysteine and phenylalanine, the CDR3 has 14 amino acids. The sequence is cut down to CDR3 DNA, 42 bases in frame from base 1. CDR1 and CDR2 were assigned from the germline V gene as MGHDK and SYGVNS. The germline ends are 11 bases apart after V is trimmed by 5 bases and J by 3 bases. The entry originates in a study of vaccination and CD4 T cells after COVID-19 (dated 2022 in TCRdb). As for the study more broadly: The convalescent cohort comprised six males and four females, including two Hispanic individuals, seven Caucasians, two Asians and one multiracial person. Post-vaccine blood samples were taken a median of 72 days after the second vaccine dose, with a range of roughly 14 to 250 days. Post-COVID blood samples from convalescent patients were collected a median of around 100 days after diagnosis, with a range of roughly 35 to 180 days. Two doses of either the Pfizer-BioNTech BNT162b2 vaccine (n=8) or the Moderna mRNA-1273 vaccine (n=2) were administered to participants. Memory CD4+ T cell crossreactivity between SARS-CoV-2 and common cold coronavirus spike proteins was assessed at the TCR clonotype level in an earlier paper using these donors. Culture stimuli were overlapping spike peptide pools from SARS-CoV-2 and from the common cold coronaviruses HCoV-NL63, HCoV-OC43 and HCoV-229E. In control cultures, a CEFX viral epitope pool was used as positive control, an HIV-1 Nef peptide pool was used as negative control, or no peptide was added. In around 9 COVID-19 convalescent patients and a handful of infection-naive healthy vaccine recipients, researchers compared the spike-specific CD4+ TCR repertoire from before mRNA vaccination with the repertoire from after. Overall study outcomes, separate from this receptor: Of the vaccine-specific clones in convalescent patients, 304 of 307, or nearly all, reacted only to SARS-CoV-2 spike and did not cross-react with common cold coronaviruses. In convalescent patients, a median around 89% of post-vaccine SARS-CoV-2-reactive clones were detected only after vaccination, suggesting vaccine-specific priming. The median count of SARS-CoV-2-reactive clonotypes went up from around 23 after infection to a few dozen after vaccination, although the change was not significant. The number of convalescent patients in the study was relatively small, and the study did not examine early timepoints following natural infection.

The receptor library was made with PCR. DNA from cultured CD4+ T cells underwent TCR sequencing with the Oncomine TCR Beta short-read assay at the Johns Hopkins FTIC core. Genomic DNA was extracted from the cultured CD4+ T cells with the QIAamp micro DNA kit. The Oncomine TCR Beta libraries from cultured CD4+ T cells were pooled using unique dual indexes and then sequenced on an Illumina iSeq 100. In the paper's pipeline: Non-productive sequences were filtered out, and CDR3s that did not start with C, did not end with F or W, or were shorter than 7 amino acids were discarded. Antigen-specific clonotypes were identified with the MANAFEST web application by comparing peptide-stimulated wells with reference and other culture wells. Positive clones required FDR below 0.05, an odds ratio above 5, and productive frequency above 0.1% in at least two of three replicate wells. A clonotype counted as cross-reactive if it showed significant expansion both in the SARS-CoV-2 spike wells and in at least one common cold coronavirus spike condition. Levenshtein distances (stringdist) and unrooted phylogenetic trees (ape) in R version 3.6.1 were used to assess CDR3 homology. TCRdb itself trimmed the public reads at Q25 with fastp, ran MiXCR and retained productive beta chains. Each entry merges the rows of one CDR3 protein and shows their most common DNA and genes. TCRdb, not the original authors, processed these V and J calls. This sample is represented by some 7,300 distinct CDR3 sequences; around 39% of them were singletons. 22% of the sample rests with the top ten.

Explained via the paper, the treatment or condition label denotes: roughly 10-day PBMC culture with coronavirus spike peptide pools or control peptides (ViraFEST assay). CD4+ T cells from unexposed donors were collected before the COVID-19 pandemic (2011-2018). To expand antigen-specific T cells with peptide pools and then pick out the expanded clonotypes through TCR sequencing, the study relied on the ViraFEST assay. About 2 million PBMCs per well were cultured in IMDM with approximately 5.5% human AB serum and 8 to 10 IU/ml IL-2, plus 10 ug/ml peptide pools. Half of the culture medium was replaced with fresh IL-2-containing medium on days 3 and 7. Once the cells had been in culture for approximately 10 days, the EasySep CD4+ T cell isolation kit was used to isolate CD4+ T cells by negative selection. Unexposed donor CD4+ T cells were tested for reactivity to SARS-CoV-2 S and N and four common cold coronavirus spike pools, as cell number allowed. Ficoll-Paque Plus gradient centrifugation was used to isolate PBMCs from whole blood, and the isolated PBMCs were then either used fresh or cryopreserved at -140C. In general, triplicate wells were set up for every culture condition. Leukapheresis product for the unexposed donors was purchased commercially.

The sample was CD4+ T cells from blood, cultured in vitro. This receptor was identified in a human donor in good health. This chain is built from TRBV25-1 and TRBJ1-5, and possibly TRBD1, on 5 matching bases. In nucleotide form, the sequence is TGTGCCAGCAGTTGGGCAGGGAACAATCAGCCCCAGCATTTT. Its translation reads: CASSWAGNNQPQHF. Where the CDR3 stops, the reference TRBV25-1 and TRBJ1-5 genes take over; the full variable domain is EADIYQTPRYLVIGTGKKITLECSQTMGHDKMYWYQQDPGMELHLIHYSYGVNSTEKGDLSSESTVSRIRTEHFPLTLESARPSHTSQYLCASSWAGNNQPQHFGDGTRLSIL.